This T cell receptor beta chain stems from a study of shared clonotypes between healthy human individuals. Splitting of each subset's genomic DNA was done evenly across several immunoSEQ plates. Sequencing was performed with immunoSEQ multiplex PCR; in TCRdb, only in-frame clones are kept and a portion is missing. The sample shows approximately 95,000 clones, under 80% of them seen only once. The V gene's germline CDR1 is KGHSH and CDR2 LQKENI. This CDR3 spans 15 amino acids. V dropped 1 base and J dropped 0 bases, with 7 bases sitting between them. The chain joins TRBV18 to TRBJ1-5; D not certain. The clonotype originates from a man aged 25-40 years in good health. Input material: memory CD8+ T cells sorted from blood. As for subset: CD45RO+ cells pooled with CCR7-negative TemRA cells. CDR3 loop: CASSPRGNSNQPQHF. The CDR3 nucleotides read TGTGCCAGCTCACCACGTGGTAATAGCAATCAGCCCCAGCATTTT.